This paragraph reports one TCR beta chain. Its antigen remains undetermined. No clone much larger than this one lies a single base away; base qualities are absent. The sample originates from a study of cytomegalovirus exposure and HLA in healthy donors (dated by TCRdb to the late 2010s). With regard to the full study: According to an earlier analysis of 450 to 650 of the donors, about 180 million T cells yielded 90 million to 140 million unique TCR beta sequences and 276 Gb of sequence data. Roughly 310 gigabases of sequencing data and 70 million to 100 million unique TCR sequences were included in an early release covering about 600 HLA-typed donors. Of the 300 to 500 genotyped donors, approximately 80% were placed in the genetic ancestry cluster associated with self-reported Caucasian donors. The study aimed to test whether signatures of past pathogen exposure could be identified by cataloging public T cell receptors. The study used immunosequencing to profile the T cell repertoires of 666 subjects and linked those repertoires to cytomegalovirus serostatus. Along with the approximately 620-subject first cohort, a separate validation cohort of over 90 different subjects was used. High-throughput TCR immunosequencing, statistical association of individual TCRs with disease status, and machine learning were combined to predict cytomegalovirus infection status. A later analysis re-analyzed previously published TCR beta repertoires from about 730 donors and added high-resolution HLA genotyping to study TCR occurrence patterns. Rather than drawing on any new phenotypic data, the later analysis identified candidate immune exposures from TCR beta sequences and the way those sequences occurred across donors. An earlier analysis of approximately 580 of the donors used high-throughput TCR beta sequencing to judge whether each TCR beta V gene segment behaved as functional or pseudogenic. Donor age, sex, ethnicity and CMV serostatus were compiled alongside the repertoire data. Genome-wide SNP genotypes for about 65% of the roughly 670 donors were used in a later genetic analysis, which treated that subset as a discovery cohort. All discovery cohort repertoires had been generated on a single sequencing platform. HLA typing covered class I and class II loci at four-digit resolution. Typing coverage differed by locus: A, B, C, DRB1 and DQB1 were typed in about 629-640 donors, DQA1 in about 560, DPA1 in around 580, and DPB1 in 472. About five DR-DQ haplotypes were handled as single units for association and clustering, since linkage in the cohort was strong. On average, roughly 250,000 unique TCR beta nucleotide sequences were sequenced per donor among a few hundred genotyped donors of the cohort, with roughly 20% of those sequences being non-productive. On the study overall, not on this receptor specifically: According to a later analysis, parvovirus B19, influenza, CMV and Epstein-Barr virus appeared linked to several top co-occurrence clusters. A later analysis found that most CMV-associated TCR beta chains appeared HLA-restricted, with HLA associations seemingly driven largely by CMV exposure. In a later genetic analysis, a missense DCLRE1C variant was associated with V-gene and J-gene trimming of TCR beta chains, and the association was replicated in an independent cohort. Some IMGT-functional V segments, including TRBV6-2 and TRBV6-3, could not be told apart with the 87-base-pair reads, so those segments were excluded. The sequencing pipeline was judged likely to have produced a cluster of highly shared sequence variants as a technical artifact. Assigning TCR associations to individual alleles was difficult when HLA alleles, especially DR and DQ, strongly co-occurred. Compared with the approximately 720-donor mean, donors in an Asian-associated ancestry cluster had fewer N-insertions in productive TCRs, according to a later genetic analysis. In a later analysis, HLA-associated TCR beta chains were found to be more clonally expanded and to have lower generation probabilities than equally common non-associated chains. It was suggested by the authors that the approach could potentially be generalized to other disease states and immunological phenotypes. Sequencing depth was assumed to be roughly uniform across donors in the presence/absence analyses, though that assumption may not hold. According to a later analysis, TCR association rates differed among HLA loci, with DRB1 alleles showing the most associated TCRs and HLA-C alleles showing the fewest. Linkage disequilibrium might explain the correlated functional status among segregating V segments, but an unknown experimental factor could not be excluded. The classifier was reported to diagnose cytomegalovirus status with high specificity and sensitivity in both the original cohort and the validation cohort. In a later analysis, some 18,000 TCR beta sequences were associated with specific HLA alleles at a false discovery rate of 0.05. A further reported finding was that TCR beta sequences accurately predicted the HLA-A and HLA-B alleles for most subjects in the first cohort. Over 15 rarely observed V segments, including chromosome 9 orphons, were excluded from the earlier analysis of a few hundred of the donors because counts were too low. The cohort was sequenced for TCR beta chains only, and without alpha or paired-chain data the features that could be detected were limited. Most TCR sequences were seen in very few donors, while some public TCRs were found in many individuals. In vitro tests confirmed that three of the cytomegalovirus-associated TCR beta chains recognize cytomegalovirus antigens. The study gave a list of 150 to 200 TCR beta chains associated with cytomegalovirus. Immune exposure information for the cohort was limited to CMV serostatus. In an earlier analysis of about 600 of the donors, most TCR beta V segments appeared in productive rearrangements about 87% or about 30% of the time, broadly matching IMGT annotations. Because some donors lacked HLA typing at each locus, the association tests relied only on the typed subset.

Receptor libraries were prepared by the immunoSEQ multiplex PCR assay. The multiplex PCR relied on a mix of 60 forward primers for TCR Vbeta segments and 13 reverse primers for TCR Jbeta segments. The CDR3 region of rearranged TCR beta genes was amplified from genomic DNA by a multiplex PCR assay. Amplified TCR beta libraries were sequenced as 87-base-pair reads on the Illumina HiSeq System. The paper's data handling went like this. A later analysis counted about 80 million unique TCR beta chains across the 600 to 850 repertoires, and 9.5 million to 11 million of these chains were shared by at least two donors. A nearest-neighbor algorithm error-corrected the raw reads and collapsed the reads into unique sequences, merging closely related sequences to remove PCR and sequencing errors. Alignment of CDR3 sequences to IMGT reference sequences was used to assign V, D and J gene segments. Each retained sequence needed at least a six-nucleotide match to both a V gene segment and a J gene segment. A rearrangement counted as productive if the CDR3 had no stop codons and remained in frame with V and J, and every other rearrangement counted as non-productive. CDR3 was defined according to IMGT convention as the region running from the second conserved V-encoded cysteine to the conserved J-encoded phenylalanine. The earlier analysis of approximately 590 of the donors excluded any sequence lacking an unambiguous match to a single V gene segment. In an earlier analysis of 450 to 750 of the donors, a V segment was called functional when productive rearrangements were above 56.7%, and segregating when the standard deviation between donors exceeded 5%. To diagnose cytomegalovirus status from the catalog of TCR beta chain sequences, a statistical classification framework was built. V and J gene assignment, in a later analysis, came from comparing TCR nucleotide sequences with IMGT/GENE-DB human TR gene sequences. The TCRdist pipeline was used in a later analysis to assign CDR3 sequences and most-parsimonious VDJ recombination scenarios. In a later analysis, each TCR beta chain was defined by its CDR3 amino acid sequence together with its V-gene family, and reads without a unique V-gene family were excluded. In a later analysis, a few hundred highly shared, low-generation-probability nucleotide sequences were removed to address suspected cross-contamination and a sequencing artifact. In a later analysis, a clonal expansion index was calculated for each public chain from normalized within-repertoire ranks of inferred template counts. In a later analysis, generation probabilities were computed with a VDJ recombination model fitted to out-of-frame rearrangements, and the resulting probabilities were checked against IGoR. A later analysis scored TCR-TCR, TCR-HLA and TCR-CMV co-occurrence with hypergeometric tests, applying a repertoire-size bias correction to TCR pairs. To estimate false discovery rates, a later analysis permuted the HLA or CMV assignments 20 times. In a later analysis, co-occurring TCRs were grouped using DBSCAN, and TCRdist sequence similarity was added for clustering within HLA-allele-positive subsets. Repertoires with fewer than 30,000 or more than 120,000 public chains, plus five repertoires with anomalous nucleotide sharing, were excluded from co-occurrence clustering. Sourced from immuneACCESS, this table was stored by TCRdb with only in-frame sequences that have V and J called. A share of the clones is absent; for the studies checked, an unresolved V gene accounts for under half, and the remainder has no known explanation. V, J and clone size derive from that table, while D and trimming were established from the DNA sequence. The sample yields 100,000 to 120,000 clones; more than 60% were counted once. 2.1% of the sample is in the top ten clones.

The cohort was made up of 500 to 800 healthy bone marrow donors. At the time of sampling, all cohort members were nominally healthy, though unrecorded immune exposures were likely present. The donor tested CMV seronegative and was one of the 352 seronegative cohort members. Each donor provided a peripheral blood sample, and peripheral blood mononuclear cells were used for TCR beta sequencing. The Qiagen DNeasy Blood Extraction Kit was used to extract genomic DNA from the blood cell samples. The germline V gene provides CDR1 KGHSH and CDR2 LQKENI. The CDR3 goes from the cysteine to the phenylalanine over 16 residues. The DNA shown is the 48-base CDR3, in frame from base 1. The germline V and J ends show losses of 0 bases and 1 base respectively, and no gene match explains 3 bases of the junction.

The rearranged segments are TRBV18 and TRBJ2-7, and TRBD2 matches 10 of the central bases. This receptor was obtained from a man aged 25-45 years in good health and CMV-seronegative. Sequencing was performed on PBMCs. This receptor has the CDR3 CASSPPIAGGSYEQYF. The sequence in DNA is TGTGCCAGCTCACCACCAATAGCGGGAGGATCCTACGAGCAGTACTTC.